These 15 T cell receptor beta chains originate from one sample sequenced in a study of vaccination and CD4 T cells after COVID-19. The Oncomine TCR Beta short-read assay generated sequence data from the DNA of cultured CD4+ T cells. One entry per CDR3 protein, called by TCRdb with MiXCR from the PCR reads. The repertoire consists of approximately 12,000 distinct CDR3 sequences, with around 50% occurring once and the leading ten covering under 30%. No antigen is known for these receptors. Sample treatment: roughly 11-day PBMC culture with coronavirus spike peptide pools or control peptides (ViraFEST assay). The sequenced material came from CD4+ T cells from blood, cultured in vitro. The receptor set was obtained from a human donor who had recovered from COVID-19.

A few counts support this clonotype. The CDR3 reads CASRGLAGGSNEQFF. CDR3 coding DNA: TGTGCCAGCAGGGGTCTAGCGGGTGGGTCAAATGAGCAGTTCTTC. The chain links TRBV7-9 to TRBJ2-1; 8 bases match TRBD2. Germline V lookup: CDR1 SEHNR, CDR2 FQNEAQ (reference sequence). The junction had 11 bases not matched to a gene; V was cut back by 6 bases and J by 7 bases. This CDR3 is 15 amino acids long.

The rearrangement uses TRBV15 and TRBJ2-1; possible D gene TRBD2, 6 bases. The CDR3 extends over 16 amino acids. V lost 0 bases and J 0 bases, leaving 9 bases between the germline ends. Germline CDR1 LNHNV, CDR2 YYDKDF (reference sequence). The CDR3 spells CATSRDGGSSYNEQFF. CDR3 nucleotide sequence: TGTGCCACCAGCAGAGATGGGGGGAGCTCCTACAATGAGCAGTTCTTC. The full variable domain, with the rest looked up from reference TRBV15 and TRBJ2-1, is DAMVIQNPRYQVTQFGKPVTLSCSQTLNHNVMYWYQQKSSQAPKLLFHYYDKDFNNEADTPDNFQSRRPNTSFCFLDIRSPGLGDTAMYLCATSRDGGSSYNEQFFGPGTRLTVL.

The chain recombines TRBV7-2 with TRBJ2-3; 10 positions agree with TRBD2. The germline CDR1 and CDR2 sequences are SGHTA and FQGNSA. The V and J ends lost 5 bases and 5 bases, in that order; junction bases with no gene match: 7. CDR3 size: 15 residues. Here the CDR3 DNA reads TGTGCCAGCAGCAACCTAGCGGGAGCTGTAGATACGCAGTATTTT. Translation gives CASSNLAGAVDTQYF.

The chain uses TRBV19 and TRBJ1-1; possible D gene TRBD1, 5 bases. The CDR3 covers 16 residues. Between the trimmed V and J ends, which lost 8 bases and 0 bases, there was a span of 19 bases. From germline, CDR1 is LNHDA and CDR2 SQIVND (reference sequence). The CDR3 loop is CASRSGGGSLNTEAFF. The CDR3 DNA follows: TGTGCCAGTCGGTCGGGGGGAGGTAGCTTGAACACTGAAGCTTTCTTT.

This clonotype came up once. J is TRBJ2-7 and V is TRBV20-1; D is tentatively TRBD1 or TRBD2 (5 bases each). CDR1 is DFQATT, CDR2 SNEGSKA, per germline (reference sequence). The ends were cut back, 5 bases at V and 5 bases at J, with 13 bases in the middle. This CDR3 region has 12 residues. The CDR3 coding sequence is TGCAGTGCTCGCTTCCGGGGCAACGAGCAGTACTTC. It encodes CSARFRGNEQYF.

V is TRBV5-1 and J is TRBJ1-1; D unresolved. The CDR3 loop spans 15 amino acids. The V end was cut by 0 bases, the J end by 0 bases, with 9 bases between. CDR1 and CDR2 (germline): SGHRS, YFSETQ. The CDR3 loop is CASSLVANMNTEAFF. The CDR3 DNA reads TGCGCCAGCAGCTTGGTTGCAAACATGAACACTGAAGCTTTCTTT. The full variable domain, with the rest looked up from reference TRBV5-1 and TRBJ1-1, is KAGVTQTPRYLIKTRGQQVTLSCSPISGHRSVSWYQQTPGQGLQFLFEYFSETQRNKGNFPGRFSGRQFSNSRSEMNVSTLELGDSALYLCASSLVANMNTEAFFGQGTRLTVV.

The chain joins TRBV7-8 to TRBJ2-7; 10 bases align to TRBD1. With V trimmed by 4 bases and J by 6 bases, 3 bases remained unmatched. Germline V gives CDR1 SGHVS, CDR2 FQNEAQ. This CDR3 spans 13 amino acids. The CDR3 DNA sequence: TGTGCCAGCAGCTGGGACAGGGGTACCGAGCAGTACTTC. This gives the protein CASSWDRGTEQYF.

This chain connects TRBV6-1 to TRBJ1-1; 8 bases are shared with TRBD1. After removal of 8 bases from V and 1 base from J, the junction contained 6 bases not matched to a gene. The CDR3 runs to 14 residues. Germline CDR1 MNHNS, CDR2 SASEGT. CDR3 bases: TGTGCCAGCTTCGGGACAGGAGAGAACACTGAAGCTTTCTTT. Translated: CASFGTGENTEAFF.

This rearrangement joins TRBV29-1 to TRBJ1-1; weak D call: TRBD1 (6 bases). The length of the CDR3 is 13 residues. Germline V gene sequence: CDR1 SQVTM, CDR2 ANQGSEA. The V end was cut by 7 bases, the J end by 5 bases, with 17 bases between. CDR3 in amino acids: CSARDNSGTEAFF. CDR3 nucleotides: TGCAGCGCCCGGGACAACTCGGGGACTGAAGCTTTCTTT.

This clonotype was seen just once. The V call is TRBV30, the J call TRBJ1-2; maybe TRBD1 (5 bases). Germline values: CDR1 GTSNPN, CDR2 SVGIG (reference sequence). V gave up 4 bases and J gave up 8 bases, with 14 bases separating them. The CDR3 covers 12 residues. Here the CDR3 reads CAWTPRGEGYTF. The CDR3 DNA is TGTGCCTGGACCCCTCGGGGCGAGGGCTACACCTTC. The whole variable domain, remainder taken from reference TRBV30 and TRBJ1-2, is SQTIHQWPATLVQPVGSPLSLECTVEGTSNPNLYWYRQAAGRGLQLLFYSVGIGQISSEVPQNLSASRPQDRQFILSSKKLLLSDSGFYLCAWTPRGEGYTFGSGTRLTVV.

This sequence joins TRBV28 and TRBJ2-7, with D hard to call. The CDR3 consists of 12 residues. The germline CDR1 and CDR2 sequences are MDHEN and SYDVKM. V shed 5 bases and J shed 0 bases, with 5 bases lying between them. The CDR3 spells CASSPLSYEQYF. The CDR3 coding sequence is TGTGCCAGCAGTCCCCTCTCCTACGAGCAGTACTTC.

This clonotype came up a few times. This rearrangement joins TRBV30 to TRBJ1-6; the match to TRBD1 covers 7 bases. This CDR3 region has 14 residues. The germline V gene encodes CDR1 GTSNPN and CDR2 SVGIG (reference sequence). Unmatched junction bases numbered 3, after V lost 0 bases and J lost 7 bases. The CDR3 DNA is TGTGCCTGGAGTGTTCGACAGGGCAATTCACCCCTCCACTTT. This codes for CAWSVRQGNSPLHF.

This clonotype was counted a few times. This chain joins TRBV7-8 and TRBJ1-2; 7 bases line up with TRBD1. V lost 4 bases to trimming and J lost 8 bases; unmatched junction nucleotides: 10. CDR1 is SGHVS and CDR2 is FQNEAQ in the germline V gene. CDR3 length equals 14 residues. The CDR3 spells CASSSGGGLRGYTF. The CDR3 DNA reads TGTGCCAGCAGCTCAGGGGGGGGATTGAGGGGCTACACCTTC.

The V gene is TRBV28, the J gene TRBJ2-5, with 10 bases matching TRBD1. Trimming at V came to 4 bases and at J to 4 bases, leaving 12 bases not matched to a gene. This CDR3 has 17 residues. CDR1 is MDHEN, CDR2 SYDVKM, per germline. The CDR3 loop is CASSSPTGGAGGETQYF. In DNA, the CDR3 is TGTGCCAGCAGTTCCCCGACAGGGGGCGCAGGAGGAGAGACCCAGTACTTC.

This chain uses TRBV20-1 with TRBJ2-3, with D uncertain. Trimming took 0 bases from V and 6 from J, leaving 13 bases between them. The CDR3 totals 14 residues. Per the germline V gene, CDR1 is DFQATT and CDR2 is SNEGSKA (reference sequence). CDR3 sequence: CSARESIPRDTQYF. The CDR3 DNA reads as TGCAGTGCTAGAGAATCCATTCCGAGGGATACGCAGTATTTT.